These 8 T cell receptor beta chains came from one sample sequenced in a study of blood T cell repertoires in COVID-19. Produced via immunoSEQ multiplex PCR; TCRdb's table is partial and in-frame only. The sample holds a few hundred thousand clones, about nine tenths seen once. The sequenced sample was peripheral blood. The receptor source for this set is a woman aged 25 to 39 with COVID-19, enrolled during active disease.

This chain connects TRBV27 to TRBJ1-2; 7 bases match TRBD1. The ends lost 0 bases at V and 7 bases at J; junction bases unmatched: 8. Germline values: CDR1 MNHEY, CDR2 SMNVEV (reference sequence). This CDR3 is built from 15 residues. CDR3 nucleotide sequence: TGTGCCAGCAGTTTATCTGTCCGACAGGGTTTTGGCTACACCTTC. This gives the protein CASSLSVRQGFGYTF.

The rearrangement uses TRBV2 and TRBJ2-1, with 11 bases fitting TRBD1. J was trimmed by 10 bases and V by 6 bases; bases with no gene match: 8. The CDR3 runs to 14 residues. Germline V gene sequence: CDR1 SNHLY, CDR2 FYNNEI. The CDR3, as DNA: TGTGCCAGCAGGCCGGGACAGGGGGTCTGGGAGCAGTTCTTC. Protein product: CASRPGQGVWEQFF.

V is TRBV5-8 and J is TRBJ2-1, with 14 bases aligning to TRBD2. From germline, CDR1 is SGHTS and CDR2 YDEGEE. Trimming at V came to 4 bases and at J to 9 bases, leaving 6 bases not matched to a gene. There are 15 residues in the CDR3. CDR3 region: CASSKGLAGVSEQFF. DNA for the CDR3: TGTGCCAGCAGCAAGGGACTAGCGGGAGTGAGTGAGCAGTTCTTC.

The chain has TRBV6-6 and TRBJ1-2, with 9 bases lining up with TRBD1. With 4 bases clipped from V and 7 bases from J, the junction kept 7 bases outside the gene matches. The CDR3 length is 14 residues. Germline CDR1 and CDR2: MNHNY and SVGAGI (reference sequence). The CDR3 nucleotides are TGTGCCAGCAGTTTCTCGGGGACAGGGTCTGGCTACACCTTC. Its translation is CASSFSGTGSGYTF.

The chain recombines TRBV5-1 with TRBJ1-2; a weak D match, TRBD1 (6 bases). V gave up 0 bases and J gave up 7 bases, with 16 bases separating them. Germline loops: CDR1 SGHRS, CDR2 YFSETQ. The length of the CDR3 is 15 residues. This chain's CDR3 is CASSLGAGDYGGYTF. CDR3 DNA sequence: TGCGCCAGCAGCTTGGGGGCAGGGGATTATGGTGGCTACACCTTC.

The rearrangement joins TRBV6-5 to TRBJ1-2; 8 positions match TRBD1. The germline CDR1 and CDR2 sequences are MNHEY and SVGAGI. The CDR3 runs 15 residues. V trimming: 8 bases; J trimming: 4 bases; junction bases outside the gene matches: 12. As DNA, the CDR3 is TGTGCCAGCGGTCGGACAGGGCAGATGGTCTATGGCTACACCTTC. As protein: CASGRTGQMVYGYTF.

The chain employs TRBV5-1 and TRBJ2-2; D is ambiguous. Germline lookup yields CDR1 SGHRS and CDR2 YFSETQ. The CDR3 spans 17 residues. Trimming removed 0 bases at V and 1 base at J, with 13 bases between. For the CDR3, the DNA is TGCGCCAGCAGCTTGGGGGCCAATCGGCGGAACACCGGGGAGCTGTTTTTT. This codes for CASSLGANRRNTGELFF.

The chain couples TRBV4-1 to TRBJ2-7; TRBD2 aligns across 13 bases. This CDR3 spans 15 amino acids. J gave up 4 bases and V 3 bases, and 3 bases lay outside the gene matches. Germline V gene sequence: CDR1 MGHRA, CDR2 YSYEKL. The CDR3 sequence: CASSQPTSGGYEQYF. CDR3 coding DNA: TGCGCCAGCAGCCAGCCGACTAGCGGGGGGTACGAGCAGTACTTC.